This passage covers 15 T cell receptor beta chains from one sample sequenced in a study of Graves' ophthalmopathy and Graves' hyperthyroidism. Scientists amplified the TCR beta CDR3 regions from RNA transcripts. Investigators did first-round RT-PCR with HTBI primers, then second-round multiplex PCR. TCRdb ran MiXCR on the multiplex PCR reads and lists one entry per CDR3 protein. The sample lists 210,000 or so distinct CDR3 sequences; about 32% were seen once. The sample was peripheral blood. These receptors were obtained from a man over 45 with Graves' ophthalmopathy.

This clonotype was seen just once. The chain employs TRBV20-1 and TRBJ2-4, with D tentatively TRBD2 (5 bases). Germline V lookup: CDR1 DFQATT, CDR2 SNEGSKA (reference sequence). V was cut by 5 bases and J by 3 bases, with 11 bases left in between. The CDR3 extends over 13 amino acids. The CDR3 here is CSACEGGKNIQYF. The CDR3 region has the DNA TGCAGTGCTTGCGAGGGCGGCAAAAACATTCAGTACTTC.

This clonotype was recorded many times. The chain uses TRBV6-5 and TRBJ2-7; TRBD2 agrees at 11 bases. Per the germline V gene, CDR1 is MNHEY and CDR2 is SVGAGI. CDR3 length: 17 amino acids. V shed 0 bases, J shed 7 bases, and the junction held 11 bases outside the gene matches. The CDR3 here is CASSYSVVAGGSLEQYF. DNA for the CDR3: TGTGCCAGCAGTTACTCAGTCGTAGCGGGAGGGTCCCTGGAGCAGTACTTC.

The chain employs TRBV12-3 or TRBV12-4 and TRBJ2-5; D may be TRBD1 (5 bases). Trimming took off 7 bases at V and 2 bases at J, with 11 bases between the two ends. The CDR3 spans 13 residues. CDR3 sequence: CASTLAGQETQYF. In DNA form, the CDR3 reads TGTGCCAGCACCTTGGCAGGGCAAGAGACCCAGTACTTC.

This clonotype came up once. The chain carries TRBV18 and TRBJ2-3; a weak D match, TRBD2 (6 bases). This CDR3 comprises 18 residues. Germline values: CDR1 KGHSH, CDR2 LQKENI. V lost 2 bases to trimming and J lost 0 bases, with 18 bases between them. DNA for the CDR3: TGTGCCAGCTCACCAGATGTTGGCGGGGTTCCAAGCACAGATACGCAGTATTTT. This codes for CASSPDVGGVPSTDTQYF.

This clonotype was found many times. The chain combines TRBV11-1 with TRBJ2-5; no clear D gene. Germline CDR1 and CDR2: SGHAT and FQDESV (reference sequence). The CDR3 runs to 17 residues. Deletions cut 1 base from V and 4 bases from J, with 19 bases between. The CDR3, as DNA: TGTGCCAGCAGCTTAGGGAAGGACCGTTTAAGTCGAGAGACCCAGTACTTC. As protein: CASSLGKDRLSRETQYF.

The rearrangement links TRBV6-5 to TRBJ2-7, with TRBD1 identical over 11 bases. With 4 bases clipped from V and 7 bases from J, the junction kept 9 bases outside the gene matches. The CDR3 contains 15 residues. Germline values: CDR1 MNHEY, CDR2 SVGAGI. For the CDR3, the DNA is TGTGCCAGCAGTTTCCTAGGGACAGGGGGGGAGGAGCAGTACTTC. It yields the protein CASSFLGTGGEEQYF.

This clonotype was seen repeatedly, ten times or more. CDR3 sequence: CAWGRRQGRQAFF. Written as DNA, the CDR3 is TGTGCCTGGGGGCGTAGACAGGGGAGGCAAGCTTTCTTT. The chain couples TRBV30 to TRBJ1-1; TRBD1 aligns across 8 bases. V dropped 5 bases and J dropped 9; count of bases not matched to a gene: 11. CDR1 is GTSNPN and CDR2 is SVGIG in the germline V gene (reference sequence). The CDR3 has 13 residues.

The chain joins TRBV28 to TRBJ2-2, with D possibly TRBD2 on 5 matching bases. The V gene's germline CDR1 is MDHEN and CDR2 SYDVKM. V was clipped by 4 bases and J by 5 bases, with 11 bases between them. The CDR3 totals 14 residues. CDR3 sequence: CASSSMGVTGELFF. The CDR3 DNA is TGTGCCAGCAGTTCCATGGGAGTGACCGGGGAGCTGTTTTTT.

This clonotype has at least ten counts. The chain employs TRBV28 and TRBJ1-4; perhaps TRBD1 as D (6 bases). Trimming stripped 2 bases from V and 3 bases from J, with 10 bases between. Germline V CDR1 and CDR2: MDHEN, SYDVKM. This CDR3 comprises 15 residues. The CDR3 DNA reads TGTGCCAGCAGTTTAGCCGGACAGCCTAATGAAAAACTGTTTTTT. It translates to CASSLAGQPNEKLFF.

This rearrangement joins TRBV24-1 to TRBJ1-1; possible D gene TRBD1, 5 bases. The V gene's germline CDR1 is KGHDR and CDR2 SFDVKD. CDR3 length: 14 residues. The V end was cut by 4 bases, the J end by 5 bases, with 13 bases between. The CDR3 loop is CATSDGGKMTEAFF. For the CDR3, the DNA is TGTGCCACCAGTGACGGGGGTAAAATGACTGAAGCTTTCTTT.

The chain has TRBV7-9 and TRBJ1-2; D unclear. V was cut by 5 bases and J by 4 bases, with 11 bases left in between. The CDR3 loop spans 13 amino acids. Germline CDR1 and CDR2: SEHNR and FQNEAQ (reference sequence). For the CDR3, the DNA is TGTGCCAGCAGCGTAATTGAATTCTATGGCTACACCTTC. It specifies CASSVIEFYGYTF.

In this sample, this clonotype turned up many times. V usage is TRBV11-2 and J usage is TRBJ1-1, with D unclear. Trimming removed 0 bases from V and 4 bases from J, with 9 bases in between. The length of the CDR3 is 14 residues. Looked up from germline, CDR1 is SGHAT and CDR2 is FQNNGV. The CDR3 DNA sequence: TGTGCCAGCAGCTTAGAAGGGCCGTCCACTGAAGCTTTCTTT. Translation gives CASSLEGPSTEAFF.

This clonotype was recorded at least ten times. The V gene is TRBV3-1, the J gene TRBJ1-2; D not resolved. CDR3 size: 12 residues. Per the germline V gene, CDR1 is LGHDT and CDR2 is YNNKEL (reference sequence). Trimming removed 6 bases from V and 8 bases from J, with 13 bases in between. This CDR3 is CASREASGGYTF. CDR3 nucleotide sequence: TGTGCCAGCAGGGAAGCGTCGGGAGGCTACACCTTC.

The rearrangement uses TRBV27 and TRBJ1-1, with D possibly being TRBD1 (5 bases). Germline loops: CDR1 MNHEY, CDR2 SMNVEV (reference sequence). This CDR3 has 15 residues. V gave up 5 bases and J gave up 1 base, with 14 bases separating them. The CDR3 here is CASSPRGQTNTEAFF. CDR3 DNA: TGTGCCAGCAGTCCGAGGGGTCAGACGAACACTGAAGCTTTCTTT.

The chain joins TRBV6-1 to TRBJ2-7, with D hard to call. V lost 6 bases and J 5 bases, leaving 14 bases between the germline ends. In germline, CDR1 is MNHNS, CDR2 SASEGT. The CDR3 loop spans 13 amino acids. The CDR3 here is CASRFGPYDEQYF. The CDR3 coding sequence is TGTGCCAGCAGGTTTGGCCCGTACGACGAGCAGTACTTC.